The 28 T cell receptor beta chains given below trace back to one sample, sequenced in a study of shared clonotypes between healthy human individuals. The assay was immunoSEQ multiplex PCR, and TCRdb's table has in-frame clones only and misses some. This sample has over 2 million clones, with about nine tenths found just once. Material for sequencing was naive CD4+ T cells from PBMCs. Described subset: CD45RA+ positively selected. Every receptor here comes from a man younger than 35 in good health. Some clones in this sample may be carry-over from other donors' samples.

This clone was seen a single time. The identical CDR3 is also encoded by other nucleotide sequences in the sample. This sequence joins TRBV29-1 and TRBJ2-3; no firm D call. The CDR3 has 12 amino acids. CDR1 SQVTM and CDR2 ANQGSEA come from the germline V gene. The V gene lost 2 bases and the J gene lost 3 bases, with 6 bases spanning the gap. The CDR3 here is CSVESPTDTQYF. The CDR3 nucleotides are TGCAGCGTTGAAAGCCCTACAGATACGCAGTATTTT.

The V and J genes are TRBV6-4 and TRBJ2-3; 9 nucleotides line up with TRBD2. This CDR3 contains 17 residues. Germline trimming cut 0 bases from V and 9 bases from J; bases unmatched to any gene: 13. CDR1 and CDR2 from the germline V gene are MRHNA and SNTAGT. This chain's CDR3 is CASSDSSGLAGPGTQYF. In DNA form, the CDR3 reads TGTGCCAGCAGTGACTCGAGCGGGCTAGCGGGACCCGGAACGCAGTATTTT.

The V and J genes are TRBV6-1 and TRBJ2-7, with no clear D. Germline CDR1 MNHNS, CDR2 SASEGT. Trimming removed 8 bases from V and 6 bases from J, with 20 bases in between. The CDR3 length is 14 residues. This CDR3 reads CASLDEFQSREQYF. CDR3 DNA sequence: TGTGCCAGCCTTGACGAGTTCCAATCTCGCGAGCAGTACTTC.

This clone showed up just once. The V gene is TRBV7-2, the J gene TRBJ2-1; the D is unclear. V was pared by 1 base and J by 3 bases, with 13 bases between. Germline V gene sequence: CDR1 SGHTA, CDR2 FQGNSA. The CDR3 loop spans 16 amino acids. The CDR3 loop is CASSLGAGMSYNEQFF. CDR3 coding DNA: TGTGCCAGCAGCTTAGGGGCCGGAATGAGCTACAATGAGCAGTTCTTC.

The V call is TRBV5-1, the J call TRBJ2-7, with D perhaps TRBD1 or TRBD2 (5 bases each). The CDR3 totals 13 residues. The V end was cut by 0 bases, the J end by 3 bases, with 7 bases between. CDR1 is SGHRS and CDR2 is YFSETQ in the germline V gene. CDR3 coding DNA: TGCGCCAGCAGCTTGGGGGGGTTCTACGAGCAGTACTTC. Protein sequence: CASSLGGFYEQYF.

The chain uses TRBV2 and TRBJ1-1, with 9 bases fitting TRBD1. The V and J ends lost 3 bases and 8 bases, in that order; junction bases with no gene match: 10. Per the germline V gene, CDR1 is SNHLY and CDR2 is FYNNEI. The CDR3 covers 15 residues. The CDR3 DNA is TGTGCCAGCAGTGAGTGGGCAAGACAGGGGGGCGAAGCTTTCTTT. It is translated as CASSEWARQGGEAFF.

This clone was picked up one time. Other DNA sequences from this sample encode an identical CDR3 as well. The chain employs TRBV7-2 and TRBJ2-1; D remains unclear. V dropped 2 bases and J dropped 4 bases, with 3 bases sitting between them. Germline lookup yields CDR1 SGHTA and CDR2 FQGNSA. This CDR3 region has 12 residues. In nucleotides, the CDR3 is TGTGCCAGCAGCTTACGGTACAATGAGCAGTTCTTC. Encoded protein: CASSLRYNEQFF. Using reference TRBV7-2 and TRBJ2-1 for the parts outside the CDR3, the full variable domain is GAGVSQSPSNKVTEKGKDVELRCDPISGHTALYWYRQSLGQGLEFLIYFQGNSAPDKSGLPSDRFSAERTGGSVSTLTIQRTQQEDSAVYLCASSLRYNEQFFGPGTRLTVL.

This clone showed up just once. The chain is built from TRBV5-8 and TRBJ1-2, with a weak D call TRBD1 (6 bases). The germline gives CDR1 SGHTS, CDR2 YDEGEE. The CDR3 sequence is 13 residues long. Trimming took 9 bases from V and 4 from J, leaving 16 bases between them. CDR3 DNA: TGTGCCACCCCTATTGGACAGTTCTATGGCTACACCTTC. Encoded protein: CATPIGQFYGYTF.

The CDR3 sequence: CASTQESRTGPQHF. The CDR3 nucleotides read TGTGCCAGCACCCAAGAGTCCAGGACGGGGCCCCAGCATTTT. This sequence joins TRBV6-1 and TRBJ1-5; D ambiguous. Germline CDR1 reads MNHNS; CDR2 reads SASEGT. V was pared by 7 bases and J by 9 bases, with 19 bases between. This CDR3 spans 14 amino acids.

CDR3 in amino acids: CATSREGDRRNTIYF. The CDR3 bases are TGTGCCACCAGCAGAGAGGGAGACAGGAGGAACACCATATATTTT. The rearrangement joins TRBV15 to TRBJ1-3; a weak D match, TRBD1 (6 bases). Germline CDR1 and CDR2: LNHNV and YYDKDF (reference sequence). The CDR3 is made up of 15 amino acids. The ends were cut back, 0 bases at V and 7 bases at J, with 13 bases in the middle.

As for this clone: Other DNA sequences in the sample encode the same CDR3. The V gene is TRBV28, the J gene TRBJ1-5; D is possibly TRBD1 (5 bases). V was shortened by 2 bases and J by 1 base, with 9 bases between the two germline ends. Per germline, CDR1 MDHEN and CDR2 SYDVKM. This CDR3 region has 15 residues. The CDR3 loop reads CASSLGGGSNQPQHF. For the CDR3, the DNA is TGTGCCAGCAGTTTAGGGGGTGGGAGCAATCAGCCCCAGCATTTT.

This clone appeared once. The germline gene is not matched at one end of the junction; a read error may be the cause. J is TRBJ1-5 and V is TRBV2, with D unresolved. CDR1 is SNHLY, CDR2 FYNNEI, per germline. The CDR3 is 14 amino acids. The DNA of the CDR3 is TGTGCCAGCAGCGAAGGACGGACGGGGCAGCCCCAGCATTTT. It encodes CASSEGRTGQPQHF.

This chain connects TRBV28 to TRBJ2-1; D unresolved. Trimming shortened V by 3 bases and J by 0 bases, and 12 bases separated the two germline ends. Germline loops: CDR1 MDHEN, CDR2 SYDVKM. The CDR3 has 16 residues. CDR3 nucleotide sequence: TGTGCCAGCAGTTTGACCGGGTTTAGCTCCTACAATGAGCAGTTCTTC. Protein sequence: CASSLTGFSSYNEQFF.

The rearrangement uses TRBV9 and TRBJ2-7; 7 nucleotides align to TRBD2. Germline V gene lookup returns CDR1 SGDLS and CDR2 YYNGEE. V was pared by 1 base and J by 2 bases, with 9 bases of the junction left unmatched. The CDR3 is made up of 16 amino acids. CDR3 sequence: CASSVSGSSGTYEQYF. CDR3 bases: TGTGCCAGCAGCGTAAGCGGGTCTAGCGGAACCTACGAGCAGTACTTC. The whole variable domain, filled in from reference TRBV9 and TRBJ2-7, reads DSGVTQTPKHLITATGQRVTLRCSPRSGDLSVYWYQQSLDQGLQFLIQYYNGEERAKGNILERFSAQQFPDLHSELNLSSLELGDSALYFCASSVSGSSGTYEQYFGPGTRLTVT.

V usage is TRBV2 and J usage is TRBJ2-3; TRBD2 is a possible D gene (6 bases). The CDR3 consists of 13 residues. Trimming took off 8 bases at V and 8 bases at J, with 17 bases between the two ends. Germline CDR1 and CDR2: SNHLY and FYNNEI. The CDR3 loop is CASYWEVQGTQYF. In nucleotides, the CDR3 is TGTGCCAGCTATTGGGAGGTCCAAGGTACGCAGTATTTT.

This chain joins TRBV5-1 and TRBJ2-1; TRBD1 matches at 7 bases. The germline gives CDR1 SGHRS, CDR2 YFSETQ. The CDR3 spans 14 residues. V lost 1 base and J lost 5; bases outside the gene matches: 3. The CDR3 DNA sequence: TGCGCCAGCAGCTTGACCGGGACAGACAATGAGCAGTTCTTC. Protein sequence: CASSLTGTDNEQFF. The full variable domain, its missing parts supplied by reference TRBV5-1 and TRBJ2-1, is KAGVTQTPRYLIKTRGQQVTLSCSPISGHRSVSWYQQTPGQGLQFLFEYFSETQRNKGNFPGRFSGRQFSNSRSEMNVSTLELGDSALYLCASSLTGTDNEQFFGPGTRLTVL.

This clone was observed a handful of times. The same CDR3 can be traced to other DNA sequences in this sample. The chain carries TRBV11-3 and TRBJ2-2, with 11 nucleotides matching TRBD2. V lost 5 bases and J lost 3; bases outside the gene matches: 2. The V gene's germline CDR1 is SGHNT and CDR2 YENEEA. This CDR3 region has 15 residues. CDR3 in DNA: TGTGCCAGCAGCCCGGGACTAGCGGACACCGGGGAGCTGTTTTTT. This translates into CASSPGLADTGELFF.

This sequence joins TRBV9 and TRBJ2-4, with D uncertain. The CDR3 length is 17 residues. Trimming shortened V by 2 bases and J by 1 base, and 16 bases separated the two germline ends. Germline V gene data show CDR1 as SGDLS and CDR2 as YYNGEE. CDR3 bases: TGTGCCAGCAGCGTGTCATATGACCCTGGGGCCAAAAACATTCAGTACTTC. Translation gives CASSVSYDPGAKNIQYF. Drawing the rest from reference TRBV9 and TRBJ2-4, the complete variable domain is DSGVTQTPKHLITATGQRVTLRCSPRSGDLSVYWYQQSLDQGLQFLIQYYNGEERAKGNILERFSAQQFPDLHSELNLSSLELGDSALYFCASSVSYDPGAKNIQYFGAGTRLSVL.

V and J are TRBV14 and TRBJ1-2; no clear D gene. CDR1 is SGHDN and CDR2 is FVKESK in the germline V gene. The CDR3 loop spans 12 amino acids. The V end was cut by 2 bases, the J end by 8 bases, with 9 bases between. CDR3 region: CASSQYTEGYTF. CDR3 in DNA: TGTGCCAGCAGCCAATACACCGAGGGCTACACCTTC. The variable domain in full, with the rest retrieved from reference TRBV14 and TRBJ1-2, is EAGVTQFPSHSVIEKGQTVTLRCDPISGHDNLYWYRRVMGKEIKFLLHFVKESKQDESGMPNNRFLAERTGGTYSTLKVQPAELEDSGVYFCASSQYTEGYTFGSGTRLTVV.

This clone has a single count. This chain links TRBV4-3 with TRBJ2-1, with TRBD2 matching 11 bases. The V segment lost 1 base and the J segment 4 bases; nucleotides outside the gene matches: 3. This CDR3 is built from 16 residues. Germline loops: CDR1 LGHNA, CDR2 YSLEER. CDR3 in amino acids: CASSQAWTSGYNEQFF. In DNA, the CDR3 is TGCGCCAGCAGCCAAGCTTGGACTAGCGGGTACAATGAGCAGTTCTTC.

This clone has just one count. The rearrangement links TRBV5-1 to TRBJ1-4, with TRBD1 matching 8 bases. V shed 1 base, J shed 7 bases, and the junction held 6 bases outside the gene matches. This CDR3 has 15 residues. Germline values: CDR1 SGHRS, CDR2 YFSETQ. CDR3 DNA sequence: TGCGCCAGCAGCTTGCCCGGACAGGGCATTGAAAAACTGTTTTTT. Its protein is CASSLPGQGIEKLFF. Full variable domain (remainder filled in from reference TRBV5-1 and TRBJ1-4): KAGVTQTPRYLIKTRGQQVTLSCSPISGHRSVSWYQQTPGQGLQFLFEYFSETQRNKGNFPGRFSGRQFSNSRSEMNVSTLELGDSALYLCASSLPGQGIEKLFFGSGTQLSVL.

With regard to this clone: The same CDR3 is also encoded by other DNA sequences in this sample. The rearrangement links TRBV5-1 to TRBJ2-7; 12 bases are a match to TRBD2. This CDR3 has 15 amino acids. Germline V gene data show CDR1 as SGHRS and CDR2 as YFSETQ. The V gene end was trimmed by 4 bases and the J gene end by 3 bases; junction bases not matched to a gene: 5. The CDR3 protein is CASSHGLAGSYEQYF. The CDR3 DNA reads TGCGCCAGCAGCCACGGACTAGCGGGGAGCTACGAGCAGTACTTC.

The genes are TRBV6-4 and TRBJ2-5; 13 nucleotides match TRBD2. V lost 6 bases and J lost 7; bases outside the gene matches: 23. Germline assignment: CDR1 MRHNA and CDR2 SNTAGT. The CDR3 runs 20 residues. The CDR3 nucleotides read TGTGCCAGCAGCGCCCTGGGGCCCAAGACTAGCGGGAGGTTCCCCGTGACCCAGTACTTC. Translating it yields CASSALGPKTSGRFPVTQYF.

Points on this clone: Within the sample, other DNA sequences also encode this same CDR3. The CDR3 spells CASSPSGGSYEQYF. The CDR3 DNA reads as TGTGCCAGCAGTCCATCAGGGGGCAGCTACGAGCAGTACTTC. V gene TRBV28 combines with J gene TRBJ2-7, with 8 bases lining up with TRBD1. The V gene's germline CDR1 is MDHEN and CDR2 SYDVKM. Losses at the gene ends were 5 bases for V and 3 bases for J; bases not matched to a gene: 6. The CDR3 runs 14 residues. The whole variable domain, remainder taken from reference TRBV28 and TRBJ2-7, is DVKVTQSSRYLVKRTGEKVFLECVQDMDHENMFWYRQDPGLGLRLIYFSYDVKMKEKGDIPEGYSVSREKKERFSLILESASTNQTSMYLCASSPSGGSYEQYFGPGTRLTVT.

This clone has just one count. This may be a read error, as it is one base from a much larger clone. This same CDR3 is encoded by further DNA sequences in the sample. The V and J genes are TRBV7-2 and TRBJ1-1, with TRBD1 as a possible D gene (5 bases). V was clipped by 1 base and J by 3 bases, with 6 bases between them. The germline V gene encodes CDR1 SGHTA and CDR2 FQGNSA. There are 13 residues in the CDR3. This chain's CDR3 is CASSLGGDTEAFF. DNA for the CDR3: TGTGCCAGCAGCTTAGGAGGGGACACTGAAGCTTTCTTT. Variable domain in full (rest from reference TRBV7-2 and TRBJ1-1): GAGVSQSPSNKVTEKGKDVELRCDPISGHTALYWYRQSLGQGLEFLIYFQGNSAPDKSGLPSDRFSAERTGGSVSTLTIQRTQQEDSAVYLCASSLGGDTEAFFGQGTRLTVV.

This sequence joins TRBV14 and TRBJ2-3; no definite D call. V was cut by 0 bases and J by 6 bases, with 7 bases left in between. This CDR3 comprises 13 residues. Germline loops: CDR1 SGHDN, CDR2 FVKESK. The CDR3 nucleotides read TGTGCCAGCAGCCAAGATAGGATGGATACGCAGTATTTT. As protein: CASSQDRMDTQYF.

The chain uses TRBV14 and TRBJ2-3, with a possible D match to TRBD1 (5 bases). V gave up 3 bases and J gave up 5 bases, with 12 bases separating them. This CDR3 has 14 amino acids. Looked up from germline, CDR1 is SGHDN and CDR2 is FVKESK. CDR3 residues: CASSHRQMLDTQYF. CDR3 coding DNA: TGTGCCAGCAGCCACCGACAGATGCTAGATACGCAGTATTTT.

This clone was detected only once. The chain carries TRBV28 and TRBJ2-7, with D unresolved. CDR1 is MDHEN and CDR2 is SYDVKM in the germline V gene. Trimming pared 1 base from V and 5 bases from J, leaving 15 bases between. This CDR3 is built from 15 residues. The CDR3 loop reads CASSLFDAVGNEQYF. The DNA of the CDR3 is TGTGCCAGCAGTTTATTTGACGCCGTGGGAAACGAGCAGTACTTC. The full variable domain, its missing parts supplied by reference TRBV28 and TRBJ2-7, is DVKVTQSSRYLVKRTGEKVFLECVQDMDHENMFWYRQDPGLGLRLIYFSYDVKMKEKGDIPEGYSVSREKKERFSLILESASTNQTSMYLCASSLFDAVGNEQYFGPGTRLTVT.